These 30 T cell receptor beta chains originate from one sample sequenced in a study of long-term antiretroviral therapy in people with HIV. A v3.0 immunoSEQ assay was performed at survey level. Sequencing was performed with immunoSEQ multiplex PCR; in TCRdb, only in-frame clones are kept and a portion is missing. This sample yields roughly 29,000 clones, of which 70% to 90% are seen a single time; 6.5% to 9% belongs to the top ten. This specimen consisted of unsorted PBMCs, obtained 3 years after starting antiretroviral therapy. The receptors stem from a man aged 40-49 years with HIV.

In its sample, this clone was seen a few times. The V call is TRBV6-5, the J call TRBJ1-2; D may be TRBD1 (5 bases). The V end was cut by 6 bases, the J end by 1 base, with 15 bases between. In germline, CDR1 is MNHEY, CDR2 SVGAGI. This CDR3 is built from 15 residues. CDR3 protein: CASRLEGNGNYGYTF. CDR3 coding DNA: TGTGCCAGCAGGCTCGAGGGGAATGGTAACTATGGCTACACCTTC.

V and J are TRBV6-1 and TRBJ2-7; D unresolved. Germline values: CDR1 MNHNS, CDR2 SASEGT. The CDR3 consists of 16 residues. Trimming took 4 bases from V and 6 from J, leaving 22 bases between them. The CDR3 region has the DNA TGTGCCAGCAGTGCCAACGCCGATAATCTTAACGGCGAGCAGTACTTC. Protein: CASSANADNLNGEQYF.

The chain links TRBV7-8 to TRBJ2-5; D possibly corresponds to TRBD1 (5 bases). Trimming left V 0 bases short and J 5 bases short, with 19 bases between. The CDR3 extends over 17 amino acids. Germline V lookup: CDR1 SGHVS, CDR2 FQNEAQ. The CDR3 region has the DNA TGTGCCAGCAGCTTAGCGCTGGTTAGGTTAGCAGGGGAGACCCAGTACTTC. This translates into CASSLALVRLAGETQYF.

The chain couples TRBV2 to TRBJ1-1, with D possibly TRBD1 on 5 matching bases. Germline assignment: CDR1 SNHLY and CDR2 FYNNEI. The germline V and J ends were trimmed by 4 bases and 4 bases, with 13 bases remaining between them. This CDR3 has 14 amino acids. The CDR3 sequence: CASSAQGLGTEAFF. CDR3 sequence (DNA): TGTGCCAGCAGTGCGCAGGGTTTAGGCACTGAAGCTTTCTTT.

This chain connects TRBV7-9 to TRBJ2-3; D remains ambiguous. With 2 bases removed from V and 5 bases from J, the gap between germline ends came to 8 bases. The length of the CDR3 is 13 residues. The V gene's germline CDR1 is SEHNR and CDR2 FQNEAQ (reference sequence). CDR3 region: CASSLTLGDTQYF. The CDR3 DNA is TGTGCCAGCAGCTTAACTCTCGGAGATACGCAGTATTTT.

The chain recombines TRBV2 with TRBJ1-3; D remains unclear. V lost 8 bases, J lost 0 bases, and 20 bases lay in between. This CDR3 is 17 amino acids long. Germline CDR1 is SNHLY and CDR2 is FYNNEI. CDR3 protein: CASPLPATESSGNTIYF. In DNA form, the CDR3 reads TGTGCCAGCCCCTTACCCGCGACGGAGAGCTCTGGAAACACCATATATTTT.

The rearrangement links TRBV2 to TRBJ2-7; the D call may be TRBD1 or TRBD2 (5 bases each). V lost 0 bases and J 2 bases, leaving 17 bases between the germline ends. This CDR3 comprises 17 residues. Germline CDR1 and CDR2: SNHLY and FYNNEI. CDR3 sequence reads: CASSEALLGTEAYEQYF. The CDR3 nucleotides are TGTGCCAGCAGTGAAGCGCTTCTAGGGACCGAAGCCTACGAGCAGTACTTC.

This chain connects TRBV6-1 to TRBJ2-3, with D possibly TRBD1 on 5 matching bases. V lost 4 bases, J lost 3 bases, and 14 bases lay in between. CDR3 length equals 15 residues. Germline values: CDR1 MNHNS, CDR2 SASEGT. This CDR3 is CASSAGFAGTDTQYF. The CDR3 bases are TGTGCCAGCAGTGCAGGGTTTGCCGGGACAGATACGCAGTATTTT.

This clone appeared a single time. V usage is TRBV5-8 and J usage is TRBJ1-5; D remains ambiguous. The V gene lost 0 bases and the J gene lost 1 base, with 8 bases spanning the gap. This CDR3 is built from 15 residues. The germline gives CDR1 SGHTS, CDR2 YDEGEE. CDR3 nucleotides: TGTGCCAGCAGCTTGGATAGTGTAAGCAATCAGCCCCAGCATTTT. Translating it yields CASSLDSVSNQPQHF.

This clone was observed a single time. This rearrangement joins TRBV15 to TRBJ1-4, with D possibly being TRBD1 (6 bases). V lost 3 bases and J lost 7, with 12 bases in between. The CDR3 consists of 14 residues. Germline V gives CDR1 LNHNV, CDR2 YYDKDF (reference sequence). CDR3 residues: CATSSPGASEKLFF. CDR3 nucleotides: TGTGCCACCAGCAGCCCGGGGGCATCTGAAAAACTGTTTTTT.

The chain joins TRBV6-1 to TRBJ2-3; weak D call: TRBD1 (6 bases). CDR1 and CDR2 from the germline V gene are MNHNS and SASEGT. V dropped 4 bases and J dropped 2 bases, with 13 bases sitting between them. This CDR3 region has 15 residues. CDR3 nucleotide sequence: TGTGCCAGCAGTGCGGGACACCCGATCACAGATACGCAGTATTTT. The encoded protein is CASSAGHPITDTQYF.

The chain couples TRBV5-8 to TRBJ1-2; a weak D match, TRBD1 (5 bases). V was clipped by 4 bases and J by 9 bases, with 19 bases between them. The germline V gene encodes CDR1 SGHTS and CDR2 YDEGEE. This CDR3 comprises 14 residues. CDR3 residues: CASSPGRLRTSYTF. CDR3 DNA sequence: TGTGCCAGCAGCCCGGGACGGCTAAGGACCAGCTACACCTTC.

Here the CDR3 DNA reads TGTGCCAGCAGCTTAGAGGGAGGGATCTCCTACGAGCAGTACTTC. Residues: CASSLEGGISYEQYF. This chain uses TRBV7-2 with TRBJ2-7; TRBD2 matches 7 bases. Germline CDR1 and CDR2: SGHTA and FQGNSA. V was clipped by 1 base and J by 0 bases; unmatched bases: 3. The CDR3 sequence is 15 residues long.

The sample holds one count of this clone. The chain carries TRBV30 and TRBJ1-2; the D gene is possibly TRBD1 (5 bases). The germline V gene encodes CDR1 GTSNPN and CDR2 SVGIG (reference sequence). The CDR3 loop spans 13 amino acids. Trimming pared 2 bases from V and 5 bases from J, leaving 12 bases between. In DNA, the CDR3 is TGTGCCTGGAGTCCACCGGGACGTTATGGCTACACCTTC. This gives the protein CAWSPPGRYGYTF.

The chain joins TRBV11-2 to TRBJ1-2; no clear D gene. The germline V and J ends were trimmed by 2 bases and 7 bases, with 14 bases remaining between them. Germline CDR1 and CDR2: SGHAT and FQNNGV. The CDR3 extends over 14 amino acids. Here the CDR3 DNA reads TGTGCCAGCAGCTTACCTGAGGGAGCGGGTGGCTACACCTTC. This gives the protein CASSLPEGAGGYTF.

The genes are TRBV10-1 and TRBJ1-1, with a tentative D call TRBD1 (6 bases). This CDR3 has 14 amino acids. Germline CDR1 reads WNHNN; CDR2 reads SYGVQD (reference sequence). The germline V and J ends were trimmed by 3 bases and 5 bases, with 13 bases remaining between them. CDR3 in DNA: TGCGCCAGCAGTGATCGGGGGCGAAAAACTGAAGCTTTCTTT. Encoded protein: CASSDRGRKTEAFF.

This clone was counted once. V is TRBV11-2 and J is TRBJ2-6; TRBD1 matches 7 bases. The ends lost 2 bases at V and 0 bases at J; junction bases unmatched: 10. Germline-derived CDR1 and CDR2 are SGHAT and FQNNGV. The length of the CDR3 is 19 residues. The CDR3 protein is CASSLPKDRLSSGANVLTF. Written as DNA, the CDR3 is TGTGCCAGCAGCTTACCCAAGGACAGGCTAAGCTCTGGGGCCAACGTCCTGACTTTC.

V usage is TRBV6-1 and J usage is TRBJ2-7; 8 bases fit TRBD1. Germline-derived CDR1 and CDR2 are MNHNS and SASEGT. CDR3 length equals 13 residues. V shed 6 bases, J shed 3 bases, and the junction held 4 bases outside the gene matches. The CDR3 DNA sequence: TGTGCCAGCAGATACGGACAGGGCTACGAGCAGTACTTC. This sequence encodes CASRYGQGYEQYF.

The rearrangement joins TRBV14 to TRBJ1-1; D is unresolved. The germline V gene has CDR1 SGHDN and CDR2 FVKESK. Trimming removed 5 bases from V and 0 bases from J, with 10 bases in between. This CDR3 is built from 14 residues. CDR3 region: CASSYSSLNTEAFF. The CDR3 nucleotides are TGTGCCAGCAGCTATTCATCCCTGAACACTGAAGCTTTCTTT.

The chain links TRBV9 to TRBJ2-7; 12 bases fit TRBD2. CDR1 SGDLS and CDR2 YYNGEE come from the germline V gene. The V gene end was trimmed by 4 bases and the J gene end by 3 bases; junction bases not matched to a gene: 8. This CDR3 has 16 amino acids. The chain's CDR3 is CASSRLAGVGDYEQYF. The CDR3 DNA is TGTGCCAGCAGCCGACTAGCGGGAGTCGGAGACTACGAGCAGTACTTC.

The V call is TRBV9, the J call TRBJ1-4; 8 bases line up with TRBD1. This CDR3 is 14 amino acids long. After removal of 3 bases from V and 7 bases from J, the junction contained 5 bases not matched to a gene. Per the germline V gene, CDR1 is SGDLS and CDR2 is YYNGEE. CDR3 protein: CASSAGQGGEKLFF. DNA for the CDR3: TGTGCCAGCAGCGCCGGACAGGGAGGTGAAAAACTGTTTTTT.

This chain joins TRBV30 and TRBJ1-1, with 8 bases that match TRBD1. The CDR3 runs 16 residues. CDR1 and CDR2 from the germline V gene are GTSNPN and SVGIG (reference sequence). V lost 4 bases and J lost 5; bases outside the gene matches: 15. CDR3 sequence reads: CAWTPNDGTGGTEAFF. The CDR3 DNA reads TGTGCCTGGACCCCCAATGACGGAACAGGGGGGACTGAAGCTTTCTTT.

This sequence joins TRBV29-1 and TRBJ1-2; 7 bases are shared with TRBD1. Germline V gives CDR1 SQVTM, CDR2 ANQGSEA. The CDR3 consists of 13 residues. V lost 7 bases to trimming and J lost 2 bases; unmatched junction nucleotides: 7. The CDR3 is CSAQTGQNYGYTF. The CDR3 region has the DNA TGCAGCGCCCAGACGGGACAGAACTATGGCTACACCTTC.

The genes are TRBV7-9 and TRBJ2-1, with D tentatively TRBD1 (5 bases). V was pared by 7 bases and J by 6 bases, with 16 bases between. CDR1 and CDR2 (germline): SEHNR, FQNEAQ (reference sequence). The CDR3 is made up of 14 amino acids. CDR3 nucleotide sequence: TGTGCCAGCATAGGGGCCCTCCCCCCCAATGAGCAGTTCTTC. Translated: CASIGALPPNEQFF.

This clone was picked up one time. The chain combines TRBV10-2 with TRBJ1-1; weak D call: TRBD1 (5 bases). The germline CDR1 and CDR2 sequences are WSHSY and SAAADI. V lost 6 bases, J lost 1 base, and 9 bases lay in between. The CDR3 extends over 13 amino acids. CDR3 nucleotide sequence: TGCGCCAGCAGAAACCAGGGGAACACTGAAGCTTTCTTT. Translation gives CASRNQGNTEAFF.

This clone appeared a single time. The chain couples TRBV10-3 to TRBJ1-1, with 9 bases that match TRBD1. CDR1 and CDR2 (germline): ENHRY, SYGVKD. V was pared by 3 bases and J by 10 bases, with 6 bases of the junction left unmatched. The CDR3 totals 13 residues. The CDR3 DNA reads as TGTGCCATCAGTGACGGACAGGGGCAGCGAGCTTTCTTT. It specifies CAISDGQGQRAFF.

This clone occurred once. The V call is TRBV10-2, the J call TRBJ1-5; tentatively, D is TRBD1 (5 bases). This CDR3 contains 13 residues. Germline loops: CDR1 WSHSY, CDR2 SAAADI. Trimming stripped 3 bases from V and 7 bases from J, with 10 bases between. The CDR3 is CASSDQGGQPQHF. The DNA for the CDR3 is TGCGCCAGCAGTGACCAGGGAGGCCAGCCCCAGCATTTT.

This sequence joins TRBV5-8 and TRBJ1-1; D is possibly TRBD1 (5 bases). V lost 2 bases and J lost 0, with 11 bases in between. Germline values: CDR1 SGHTS, CDR2 YDEGEE. CDR3 length equals 15 residues. The CDR3 spells CASSFGAHLNTEAFF. CDR3 DNA: TGTGCCAGCAGCTTTGGGGCGCACCTGAACACTGAAGCTTTCTTT.

This clone has just a few counts. V gene TRBV7-8 combines with J gene TRBJ1-3; D not certain. Trimming cost V 1 base and J 0 bases, with 4 bases left between them. Looked up from germline, CDR1 is SGHVS and CDR2 is FQNEAQ. The CDR3 contains 14 residues. The CDR3 sequence: CASSLDLSGNTIYF. The CDR3 DNA reads TGTGCCAGCAGCTTAGACCTCTCTGGAAACACCATATATTTT.

The chain links TRBV27 to TRBJ2-6, with no clear D. V lost 4 bases and J lost 0, with 7 bases in between. The germline V gene has CDR1 MNHEY and CDR2 SMNVEV (reference sequence). This CDR3 region has 15 residues. The CDR3 loop reads CASSSPPSGANVLTF. CDR3 nucleotides: TGTGCCAGCAGTTCCCCCCCCTCTGGGGCCAACGTCCTGACTTTC.